The 20 T cell receptor beta chains reported below all come from one sample, sequenced in a study of blood T cell repertoires in COVID-19. Data came from immunoSEQ multiplex PCR; TCRdb stores just in-frame clones and leaves some out. The profile shows 150,000 to 200,000 clones, around 80% of them singletons. Material for sequencing was PBMCs or T cells enriched from blood (not recorded which). The receptor set was obtained from a woman aged 45-65 years with acute COVID-19.

V is TRBV4-2 and J is TRBJ2-1; the D is unclear. The CDR3 loop spans 13 amino acids. V was trimmed by 0 bases and J by 7 bases, leaving 7 bases between them. The germline gives CDR1 LGHNA, CDR2 YNFKEQ. CDR3 sequence: CASSQDWSNEQFF. The CDR3 DNA reads TGTGCCAGCAGCCAAGATTGGAGTAATGAGCAGTTCTTC.

In its sample, this clone was seen once. The chain has TRBV6-5 and TRBJ1-1, with D perhaps matching TRBD1 (6 bases). The CDR3 loop spans 13 amino acids. V lost 4 bases and J lost 14, with 20 bases in between. CDR1 is MNHEY, CDR2 SVGAGI, per germline. The CDR3 here is CASSSDSKGVRFF. The CDR3 region has the DNA TGTGCCAGCAGTTCGGACAGTAAGGGCGTCCGGTTCTTT.

The V call is TRBV5-4, the J call TRBJ1-1; D remains unclear. V was clipped by 1 base and J by 0 bases, with 7 bases between them. CDR3 length: 14 amino acids. Germline CDR1 is SGHNT and CDR2 is YYREEE (reference sequence). The CDR3 loop is CASSLFSVNTEAFF. DNA of the CDR3: TGTGCCAGCAGCTTGTTTAGCGTGAACACTGAAGCTTTCTTT.

The chain recombines TRBV2 with TRBJ2-1; possible D gene TRBD2, 5 bases. V dropped 4 bases and J dropped 6 bases, with 10 bases sitting between them. Germline CDR1 is SNHLY and CDR2 is FYNNEI. The CDR3 is made up of 13 amino acids. The CDR3 DNA reads TGTGCCAGCAGTGTGGAGGTAATCAATGAGCAGTTCTTC. This gives the protein CASSVEVINEQFF.

This chain joins TRBV28 and TRBJ1-1; D is unclear. Germline V CDR1 and CDR2: MDHEN, SYDVKM. This CDR3 comprises 17 residues. The germline V and J ends were trimmed by 2 bases and 1 base, with 17 bases remaining between them. Here the CDR3 DNA reads TGTGCCAGCAGTTTACACAGAGCCCCCGGTTCGAACACTGAAGCTTTCTTT. Translated, it gives CASSLHRAPGSNTEAFF. The full variable domain, its missing parts supplied by reference TRBV28 and TRBJ1-1, is DVKVTQSSRYLVKRTGEKVFLECVQDMDHENMFWYRQDPGLGLRLIYFSYDVKMKEKGDIPEGYSVSREKKERFSLILESASTNQTSMYLCASSLHRAPGSNTEAFFGQGTRLTVV.

This clone occurred once. This chain connects TRBV6-2 or TRBV6-3 to TRBJ2-5; weak D call: TRBD2 (5 bases). This CDR3 has 13 amino acids. V gave up 6 bases and J gave up 7 bases, with 15 bases separating them. Germline CDR1 and CDR2: MNHEY and SVGEGT. The DNA of the CDR3 is TGTGCCAGCAGCGGACTGGCCCCAGGGACCCAGTACTTC. This translates into CASSGLAPGTQYF.

The chain is built from TRBV11-2 and TRBJ2-1; TRBD2 matches at 7 bases. Germline CDR1 and CDR2: SGHAT and FQNNGV. V was clipped by 7 bases and J by 5 bases; unmatched bases: 5. The CDR3 sequence is 13 residues long. DNA for the CDR3: TGTGCCAGCACTTTTCGGGGGGACAATGAGCAGTTCTTC. Translating gives CASTFRGDNEQFF.

This clone was seen a handful of times. The chain recombines TRBV5-5 with TRBJ1-3; possible D gene TRBD1, 5 bases. The CDR3 has 20 amino acids. Germline V gene data show CDR1 as SGHKS and CDR2 as YYEKEE (reference sequence). The V end lost 4 bases, the J end lost 0 bases, and 26 bases lay between the germline ends. The CDR3 protein is CASSLLRNLAGLGSGNTIYF. The CDR3 coding sequence is TGTGCCAGCAGCCTATTGAGGAACCTGGCGGGGCTTGGCTCTGGAAACACCATATATTTT.

A note on this clone: This sample includes further DNA sequences coding for the same CDR3. The rearrangement links TRBV9 to TRBJ1-6, with 7 bases matching TRBD1. This CDR3 region has 14 residues. CDR1 and CDR2 from the germline V gene are SGDLS and YYNGEE. With V trimmed by 3 bases and J by 7 bases, 4 bases remained unmatched. This CDR3 is CASSARQGNSPLHF. The CDR3 DNA sequence: TGTGCCAGCAGCGCCAGACAGGGAAATTCACCCCTCCACTTT.

The CDR3 coding sequence is TGTGCCAGCACGCTGACAGTTTATGGCTACACCTTC. It codes for CASTLTVYGYTF. The V and J genes are TRBV6-5 and TRBJ1-2, with D perhaps TRBD1 (5 bases). V was cut by 7 bases and J by 5 bases, with 11 bases left in between. CDR1 MNHEY and CDR2 SVGAGI come from the germline V gene. This CDR3 is 12 amino acids long.

The chain links TRBV5-1 to TRBJ2-3, with 7 bases fitting TRBD1. The CDR3 loop spans 17 amino acids. From germline, CDR1 is SGHRS and CDR2 YFSETQ. The trim removed 3 bases at V and 0 bases at J, leaving 10 bases unmatched. The CDR3 protein is CASSSLPTGPSTDTQYF. The CDR3 DNA reads TGCGCCAGCAGCTCCCTACCGACAGGGCCTAGCACAGATACGCAGTATTTT.

In this sample, this clone turned up a few times. This sequence joins TRBV19 and TRBJ1-2; D perhaps matches TRBD1 (5 bases). Per the germline V gene, CDR1 is LNHDA and CDR2 is SQIVND (reference sequence). CDR3 length equals 12 residues. V dropped 5 bases and J dropped 8 bases, with 12 bases sitting between them. The CDR3 DNA sequence: TGTGCCAGTAGTGATCAGGGATACGGCTACACCTTC. Protein product: CASSDQGYGYTF.

The chain has TRBV7-2 and TRBJ2-3; 13 nucleotides match TRBD2. In germline, CDR1 is SGHTA, CDR2 FQGNSA. The CDR3 totals 15 residues. Losses at the gene ends were 5 bases for V and 5 bases for J; bases not matched to a gene: 4. The CDR3, as DNA: TGTGCCAGCAGCCCGGGACTAGCGGGGAAAGATACGCAGTATTTT. As protein: CASSPGLAGKDTQYF.

On this clone itself: A read error may account for a junction end that differs from germline. The V gene is TRBV3-1 (or the pseudogene TRBV3-2), the J gene TRBJ2-4, with 7 positions matching TRBD1. Germline lookup yields CDR1 LGHDT and CDR2 YNNKEL (reference sequence). CDR3 length equals 14 residues. Here the CDR3 reads CASSQGSWDRGLDF. Here the CDR3 DNA reads TGTGCCAGCAGCCAAGGTTCATGGGACAGAGGATTGGACTTC.

This clone was seen repeatedly, ten times or more. The rearrangement uses TRBV5-8 and TRBJ1-2; 8 nucleotides agree with TRBD1. The CDR3 covers 17 residues. Germline CDR1 and CDR2: SGHTS and YDEGEE. Trimming at V came to 0 bases and at J to 6 bases, leaving 13 bases not matched to a gene. CDR3 DNA sequence: TGTGCCAGCAGCTTGGCCTGGGTGGGACAGGAAACCCATGGCTACACCTTC. Amino acid sequence: CASSLAWVGQETHGYTF.

The chain couples TRBV28 to TRBJ2-2; a weak D match, TRBD2 (5 bases). The V gene lost 4 bases and the J gene lost 6 bases, with 12 bases spanning the gap. CDR1 is MDHEN and CDR2 is SYDVKM in the germline V gene. The CDR3 is made up of 14 amino acids. The CDR3 DNA follows: TGTGCCAGCAGTTCCCTGAGGGTGGCCGGGGAGCTGTTTTTT. Translated: CASSSLRVAGELFF. The complete variable domain, with remaining parts taken from reference TRBV28 and TRBJ2-2, reads DVKVTQSSRYLVKRTGEKVFLECVQDMDHENMFWYRQDPGLGLRLIYFSYDVKMKEKGDIPEGYSVSREKKERFSLILESASTNQTSMYLCASSSLRVAGELFFGEGSRLTVL.

This chain uses TRBV24-1 with TRBJ1-2; TRBD1 aligns across 7 bases. With 3 bases clipped from V and 4 bases from J, the junction kept 7 bases outside the gene matches. The CDR3 totals 15 residues. CDR1 and CDR2 (germline): KGHDR, SFDVKD. In DNA form, the CDR3 reads TGTGCCACCAGTGATCCAGGACAGGATAGCTATGGCTACACCTTC. Its protein product is CATSDPGQDSYGYTF.

The chain's CDR3 is CASSLAAGKLSYEQYV. CDR3 sequence (DNA): TGTGCCAGCAGCTTGGCCGCAGGGAAATTGTCCTACGAGCAGTACGTC. The rearrangement uses TRBV5-5 and TRBJ2-7; a weak D match, TRBD1 (5 bases). CDR1 is SGHKS, CDR2 YYEKEE, per germline (reference sequence). V dropped 0 bases and J dropped 1 base, with 14 bases sitting between them. The CDR3 has 16 amino acids.

V is TRBV5-6 and J is TRBJ1-1; 9 bases match TRBD1. Unmatched junction bases numbered 7, after V lost 2 bases and J lost 5 bases. CDR1 and CDR2 from the germline V gene are SGHDT and YYEEEE. The length of the CDR3 is 15 residues. The CDR3 region has the DNA TGTGCCAGCAGCTTCTCGTCGACAGGGGGAACTGAAGCTTTCTTT. The encoded protein is CASSFSSTGGTEAFF. The full variable domain, with the rest looked up from reference TRBV5-6 and TRBJ1-1, is DAGVTQSPTHLIKTRGQQVTLRCSPKSGHDTVSWYQQALGQGPQFIFQYYEEEERQRGNFPDRFSGHQFPNYSSELNVNALLLGDSALYLCASSFSSTGGTEAFFGQGTRLTVV.

This sequence joins TRBV20-1 and TRBJ2-3; 11 nucleotides agree with TRBD2. V dropped 6 bases and J dropped 4; count of bases not matched to a gene: 9. The CDR3 sequence is 15 residues long. CDR1 is DFQATT and CDR2 is SNEGSKA in the germline V gene (reference sequence). As DNA, the CDR3 is TGCAGTGCCAGTCTAGCGGGGGGTTATCCAGATACGCAGTATTTT. Its protein is CSASLAGGYPDTQYF.